This T cell receptor beta chain was found in a study of blood T cell repertoires in COVID-19. Study-level information: COVID-19 samples collected from the United States, Italy and Spain covered acute and convalescent phases. PBMCs, B-cell-depleted T cells, or T cells were the source of the cDNA or gDNA that made up the material.

Germline CDR1 KGHSH, CDR2 LQKENI. This CDR3 contains 15 residues. V lost 2 bases to trimming and J lost 2 bases, with 11 bases between them. Authors' analysis steps: By means of reference gene primer amplification, nucleated cell counts were estimated. Using immunoSEQ multiplex PCR, the repertoire was profiled, and TCRdb retains in-frame clones only, with some absent. The D gene and trimming were derived from the DNA, and the V and J assignments and clone size from that table. Here the sample spans about 99,000 clones, roughly 90% being singletons. The TCR originated in a woman aged 60 to 75 with acute or convalescent COVID-19. Specimen: peripheral blood. The J gene is TRBJ2-3, the V gene TRBV18, with a tentative D call TRBD1 (5 bases). The CDR3 region is CASSPRTGHTDTQYF. The CDR3 DNA follows: TGTGCCAGCTCACCAAGAACAGGACACACAGATACGCAGTATTTT.